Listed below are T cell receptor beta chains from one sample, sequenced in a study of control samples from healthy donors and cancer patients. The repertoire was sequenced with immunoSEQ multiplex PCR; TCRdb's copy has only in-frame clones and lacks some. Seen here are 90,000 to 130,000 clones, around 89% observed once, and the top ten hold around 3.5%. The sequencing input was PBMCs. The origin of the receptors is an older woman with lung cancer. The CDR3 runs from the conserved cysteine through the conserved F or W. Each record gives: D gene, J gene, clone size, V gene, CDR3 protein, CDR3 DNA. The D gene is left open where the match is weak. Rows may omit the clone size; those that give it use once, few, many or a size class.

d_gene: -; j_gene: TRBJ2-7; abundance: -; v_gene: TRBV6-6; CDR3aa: CASRWRDRLYEQYF; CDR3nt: TGTGCCAGCCGATGGAGAGACAGGCTCTACGAGCAGTACTTC
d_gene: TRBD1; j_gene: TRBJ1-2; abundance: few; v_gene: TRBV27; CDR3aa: CASSPNGRDRARYGYTF; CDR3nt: TGTGCCAGCAGTCCAAACGGACGGGACAGGGCTCGGTATGGCTACACCTTC
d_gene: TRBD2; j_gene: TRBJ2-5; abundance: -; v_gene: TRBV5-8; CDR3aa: CASSLEAARGAQYF; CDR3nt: TGTGCCAGCAGCTTGGAAGCTGCCCGGGGGGCCCAGTACTTC
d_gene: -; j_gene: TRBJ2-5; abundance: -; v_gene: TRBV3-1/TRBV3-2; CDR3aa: CASSQFQETQYF; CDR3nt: TGTGCCAGCAGCCAGTTCCAAGAGACCCAGTACTTC
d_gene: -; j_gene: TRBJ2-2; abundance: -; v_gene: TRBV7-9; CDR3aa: CASSQGPTPNTGELFF; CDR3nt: TGTGCCAGCAGCCAGGGGCCAACCCCGAACACCGGGGAGCTGTTTTTT
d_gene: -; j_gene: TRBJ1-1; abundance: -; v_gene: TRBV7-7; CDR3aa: CASSFDRDTEAFF; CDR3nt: TGTGCTAGCAGCTTCGACAGAGACACTGAAGCTTTCTTT
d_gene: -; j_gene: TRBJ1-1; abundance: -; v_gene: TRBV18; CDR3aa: CASSPPHQGTEAFF; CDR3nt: TGTGCCAGCTCACCACCACATCAGGGTACTGAAGCTTTCTTT
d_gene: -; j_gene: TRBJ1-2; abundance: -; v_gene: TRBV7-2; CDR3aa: CASSSNYGYTF; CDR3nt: TGTGCCAGCAGCTCTAACTATGGCTACACCTTC
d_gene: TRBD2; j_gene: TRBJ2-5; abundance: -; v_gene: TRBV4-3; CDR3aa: CASSQGLAGGPVGETQYF; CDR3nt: TGCGCCAGCAGCCAGGGTCTAGCGGGGGGGCCGGTTGGAGAGACCCAGTACTTC
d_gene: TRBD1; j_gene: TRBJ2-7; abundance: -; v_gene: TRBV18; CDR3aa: CASSHSVAQGSEQYF; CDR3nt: TGTGCCAGCTCACACTCCGTCGCACAGGGGAGCGAGCAGTACTTC
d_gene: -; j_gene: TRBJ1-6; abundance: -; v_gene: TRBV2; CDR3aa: CASSETWNYSPLHF; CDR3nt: TGTGCCAGCAGTGAAACCTGGAACTATTCACCCCTCCACTTT
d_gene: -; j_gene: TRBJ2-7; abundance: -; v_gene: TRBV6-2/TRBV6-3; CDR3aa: CASSLLSYEQYF; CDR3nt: TGTGCCAGCAGTCTTTTATCCTACGAGCAGTACTTC
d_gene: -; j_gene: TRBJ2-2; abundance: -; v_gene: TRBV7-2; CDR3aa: CASSSYLNTGELFF; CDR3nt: TGTGCCAGCAGCTCCTACTTGAACACCGGGGAGCTGTTTTTT
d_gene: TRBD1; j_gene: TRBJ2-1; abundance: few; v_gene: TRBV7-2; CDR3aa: CASSFRQGDEQFF; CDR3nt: TGTGCCAGCAGCTTTAGACAGGGGGATGAGCAGTTCTTC
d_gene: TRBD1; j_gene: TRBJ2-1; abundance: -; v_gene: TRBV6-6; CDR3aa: CASSNTRDRGPRNEFYNEQFF; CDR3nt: TGTGCCAGCAGCAATACCCGGGACAGGGGGCCCCGAAATGAATTTTACAATGAGCAGTTCTTC
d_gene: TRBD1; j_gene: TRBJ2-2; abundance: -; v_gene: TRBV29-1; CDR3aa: CSVEGQGGTGELFF; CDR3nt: TGCAGCGTAGAGGGACAGGGGGGGACCGGGGAGCTGTTTTTT
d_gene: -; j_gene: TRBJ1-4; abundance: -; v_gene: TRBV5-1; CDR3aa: CASSLGSGQSEKLFF; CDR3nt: TGCGCCAGCAGTTTAGGATCCGGACAAAGTGAAAAACTGTTTTTT
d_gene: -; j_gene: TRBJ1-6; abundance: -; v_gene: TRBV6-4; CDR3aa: CASSEGGGSPLHF; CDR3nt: TGTGCCAGCAGTGAGGGGGGTGGCTCACCCCTCCACTTT
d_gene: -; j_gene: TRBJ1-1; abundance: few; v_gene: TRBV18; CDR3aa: CASSPGQMNTEAFF; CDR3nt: TGTGCCAGCTCACCTGGACAGATGAACACTGAAGCTTTCTTT
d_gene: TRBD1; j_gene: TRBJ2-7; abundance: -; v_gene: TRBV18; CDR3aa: CASSPVAGTGTYEQYF; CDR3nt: TGTGCCAGCTCACCGGTCGCCGGGACAGGGACCTACGAGCAGTACTTC
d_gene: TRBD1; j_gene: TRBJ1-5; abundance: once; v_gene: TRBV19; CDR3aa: CASSIAQGARNQPQHF; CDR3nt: TGTGCCAGTAGTATAGCTCAGGGGGCGCGCAATCAGCCCCAGCATTTT
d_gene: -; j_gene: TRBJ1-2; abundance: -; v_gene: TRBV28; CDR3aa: CASSSVGGQGYGYTF; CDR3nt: TGTGCCAGCAGTTCGGTAGGGGGGCAGGGCTATGGCTACACCTTC
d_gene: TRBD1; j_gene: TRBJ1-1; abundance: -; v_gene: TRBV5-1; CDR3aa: CASSLGTGEAFF; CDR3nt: TGCGCCAGCAGCTTAGGGACAGGGGAAGCTTTCTTT
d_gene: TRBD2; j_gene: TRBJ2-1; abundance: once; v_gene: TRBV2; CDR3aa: CASSTGLADNEQFF; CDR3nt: TGTGCCAGCAGTACGGGACTAGCGGACAATGAGCAGTTCTTC
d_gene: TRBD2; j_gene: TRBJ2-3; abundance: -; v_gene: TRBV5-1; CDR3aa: CASSLKLAGGSTDTQYF; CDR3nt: TGCGCCAGCAGCTTGAAACTAGCGGGGGGGAGCACAGATACGCAGTATTTT
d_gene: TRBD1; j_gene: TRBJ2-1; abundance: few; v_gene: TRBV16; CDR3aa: CASSQSARQGNEQFF; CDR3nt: TGTGCCAGCAGCCAATCGGCTCGACAGGGCAATGAGCAGTTCTTC
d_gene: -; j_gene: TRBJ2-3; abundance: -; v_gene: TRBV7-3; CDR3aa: CASSLIGELTDTQYF; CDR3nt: TGTGCCAGCAGCTTAATAGGGGAGTTGACAGATACGCAGTATTTT
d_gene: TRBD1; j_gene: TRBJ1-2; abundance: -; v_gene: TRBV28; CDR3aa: CASSPGQGPSF; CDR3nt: TGTGCCAGCAGTCCAGGACAGGGGCCCTCCTTC
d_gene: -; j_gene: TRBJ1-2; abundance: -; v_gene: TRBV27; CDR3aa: CASSVYQGSGYTF; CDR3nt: TGTGCCAGCAGTGTTTATCAGGGGAGTGGCTACACCTTC
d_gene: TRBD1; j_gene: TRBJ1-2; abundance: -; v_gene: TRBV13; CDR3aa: CASSLGRGQNGYTF; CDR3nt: TGTGCCAGCAGCTTAGGCCGGGGACAGAACGGCTACACCTTC
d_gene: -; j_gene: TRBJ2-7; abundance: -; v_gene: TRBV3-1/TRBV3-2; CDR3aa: CASSQERGVREQYF; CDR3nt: TGTGCCAGCAGCCAAGAGAGAGGGGTTCGCGAGCAGTACTTC
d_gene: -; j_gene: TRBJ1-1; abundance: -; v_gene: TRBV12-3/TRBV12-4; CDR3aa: CASSLGSTEAFF; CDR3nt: TGTGCCAGCAGTTTGGGGAGCACTGAAGCTTTCTTT
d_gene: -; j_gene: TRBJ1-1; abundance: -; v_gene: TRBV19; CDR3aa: CASSIWQNTEAFF; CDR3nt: TGTGCCAGTAGTATATGGCAGAACACTGAAGCTTTCTTT
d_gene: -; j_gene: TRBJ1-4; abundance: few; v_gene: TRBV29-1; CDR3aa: CSVRASANEKLFF; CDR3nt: TGCAGCGTGAGGGCTTCAGCTAATGAAAAACTGTTTTTT
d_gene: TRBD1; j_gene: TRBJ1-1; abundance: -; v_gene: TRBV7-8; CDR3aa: CASSLNRGEGEAFF; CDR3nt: TGTGCCAGCAGCCTGAACAGGGGAGAGGGTGAAGCTTTCTTT
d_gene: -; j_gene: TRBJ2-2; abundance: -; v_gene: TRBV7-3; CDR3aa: CASSSNPDGELFF; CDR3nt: TGTGCCAGCAGCTCCAATCCGGACGGGGAGCTGTTTTTT
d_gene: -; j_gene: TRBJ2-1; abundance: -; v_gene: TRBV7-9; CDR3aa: CAADLGGNEQFF; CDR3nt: TGTGCCGCCGATCTAGGGGGGAATGAGCAGTTCTTC
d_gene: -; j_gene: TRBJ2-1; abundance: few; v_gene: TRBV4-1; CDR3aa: CASSQVDLIQYNEQFF; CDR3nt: TGCGCCAGCAGCCAAGTAGATCTAATCCAATACAATGAGCAGTTCTTC
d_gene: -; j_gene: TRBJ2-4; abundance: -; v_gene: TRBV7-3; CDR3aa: CATHSGMAAKNIQYF; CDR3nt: TGTGCCACGCATTCGGGGATGGCAGCCAAAAACATTCAGTACTTC
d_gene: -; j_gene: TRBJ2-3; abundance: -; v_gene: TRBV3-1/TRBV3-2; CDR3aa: CASSQDSARPPTDTQYF; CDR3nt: TGTGCCAGCAGCCAAGATTCGGCCCGACCACCCACAGATACGCAGTATTTT
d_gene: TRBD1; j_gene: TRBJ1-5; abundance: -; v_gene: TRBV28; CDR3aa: CAGTGGSQPQHF; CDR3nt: TGTGCGGGGACAGGGGGCAGCCAGCCCCAGCATTTT
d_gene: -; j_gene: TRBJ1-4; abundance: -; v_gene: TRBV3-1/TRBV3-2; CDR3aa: CASSPGAGAREKLFF; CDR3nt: TGTGCCAGCAGCCCGGGGGCTGGGGCTCGTGAAAAACTGTTTTTT
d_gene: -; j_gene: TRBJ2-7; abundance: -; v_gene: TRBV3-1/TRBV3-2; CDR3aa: CASSTNVANDEQYF; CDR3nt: TGTGCCAGCAGTACCAACGTTGCAAATGACGAGCAGTACTTC
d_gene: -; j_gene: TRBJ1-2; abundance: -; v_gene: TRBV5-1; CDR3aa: CASSQSGESYYGYTF; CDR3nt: TGCGCCAGCAGCCAATCCGGGGAAAGTTACTATGGCTACACCTTC
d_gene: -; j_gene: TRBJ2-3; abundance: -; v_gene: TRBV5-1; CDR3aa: CASSLTSGSSTDTQYF; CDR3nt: TGCGCCAGCAGCTTGACATCAGGTTCTAGCACAGATACGCAGTATTTT
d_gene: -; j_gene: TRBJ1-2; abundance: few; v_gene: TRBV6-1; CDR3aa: CASSEGPRGTYGYTF; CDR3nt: TGTGCCAGCAGTGAAGGGCCGAGGGGTACCTATGGCTACACCTTC
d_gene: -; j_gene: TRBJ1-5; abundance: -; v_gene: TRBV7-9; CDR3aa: CASSWAGDSNQPQHF; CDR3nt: TGTGCCAGCAGCTGGGCAGGGGATAGCAATCAGCCCCAGCATTTT
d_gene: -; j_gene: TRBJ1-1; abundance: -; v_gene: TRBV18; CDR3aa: CASSPGLNTEAFF; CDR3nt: TGTGCCAGCTCACCGGGGCTGAACACTGAAGCTTTCTTT
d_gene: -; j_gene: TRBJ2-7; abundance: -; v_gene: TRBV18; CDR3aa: CASSQRQAYEQYF; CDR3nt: TGTGCCAGCTCCCAACGACAGGCCTACGAGCAGTACTTC